The 11 T cell receptor beta chains listed next were all sequenced from one sample in a study of shared clonotypes between healthy human individuals. Here immunoSEQ multiplex PCR was the method, and the copy in TCRdb shows in-frame clones only, minus some. The repertoire consists of hundreds of thousands of clones, with around 73% occurring once and the leading ten covering more than 1.5%. The sequencing sample was made of memory CD4+ T cells sorted from blood. Described subset: CD45RA-negative fraction. These receptors were obtained from a woman aged 25 to 39 in good health.

V is TRBV18 and J is TRBJ1-2; TRBD1 aligns across 8 bases. CDR1 and CDR2 (germline): KGHSH, LQKENI. The length of the CDR3 is 14 residues. V was pared by 3 bases and J by 4 bases, with 4 bases of the junction left unmatched. For the CDR3, the DNA is TGTGCCAGCTCACCGGAACAGGGGGGCTATGGCTACACCTTC. It is translated as CASSPEQGGYGYTF.

For this clone: A much more abundant neighbour one base away suggests this may be a read error. Other DNA sequences in this specimen translate into the identical CDR3. The V gene is TRBV5-1, the J gene TRBJ1-4; no definite D call. Trimming took off 0 bases at V and 0 bases at J, with 3 bases between the two ends. The CDR3 extends over 14 amino acids. Germline-derived CDR1 and CDR2 are SGHRS and YFSETQ. The CDR3 protein is CASSLGSTNEKLFF. DNA of the CDR3: TGCGCCAGCAGCTTGGGATCAACTAATGAAAAACTGTTTTTT. The full variable domain, completed using reference TRBV5-1 and TRBJ1-4, is KAGVTQTPRYLIKTRGQQVTLSCSPISGHRSVSWYQQTPGQGLQFLFEYFSETQRNKGNFPGRFSGRQFSNSRSEMNVSTLELGDSALYLCASSLGSTNEKLFFGSGTQLSVL.

CDR3 amino acids: CASSEGLASYEQYF. In nucleotides, the CDR3 is TGTGCCAGTAGTGAGGGACTAGCGTCCTACGAGCAGTACTTC. This rearrangement joins TRBV19 to TRBJ2-7; 10 bases fit TRBD2. The CDR3 spans 14 residues. Per the germline V gene, CDR1 is LNHDA and CDR2 is SQIVND (reference sequence). J was trimmed by 1 base and V by 5 bases; bases with no gene match: 2.

This clone was seen once. The chain couples TRBV28 to TRBJ2-5, with D possibly being TRBD2 (6 bases). V was pared by 3 bases and J by 7 bases, with 24 bases between. The CDR3 totals 17 residues. Germline CDR1 reads MDHEN; CDR2 reads SYDVKM. CDR3 nucleotide sequence: TGTGCCAGCAGTTTGGGGTCAGGACGGGGGAATAAGTTGACCCAGTACTTC. It yields the protein CASSLGSGRGNKLTQYF.

This clone was picked up a small number of times. V usage is TRBV5-1 and J usage is TRBJ1-1; D is perhaps TRBD1 (6 bases). The germline gives CDR1 SGHRS, CDR2 YFSETQ. V was trimmed by 4 bases and J by 6 bases, leaving 16 bases between them. The CDR3 has 14 amino acids. The chain's CDR3 is CASSRGGQESEAFF. CDR3 in DNA: TGCGCCAGCAGCAGAGGGGGGCAAGAGTCTGAAGCTTTCTTT. Combining the CDR3 with reference TRBV5-1 and TRBJ1-1 gives the whole variable domain KAGVTQTPRYLIKTRGQQVTLSCSPISGHRSVSWYQQTPGQGLQFLFEYFSETQRNKGNFPGRFSGRQFSNSRSEMNVSTLELGDSALYLCASSRGGQESEAFFGQGTRLTVV.

J is TRBJ2-1 and V is TRBV6-5; TRBD2 aligns across 11 bases. The V gene end was trimmed by 6 bases and the J gene end by 10 bases; junction bases not matched to a gene: 11. This CDR3 is 15 amino acids long. CDR1 and CDR2 (germline): MNHEY, SVGAGI. CDR3 region: CASRSELAGAREQFF. Here the CDR3 DNA reads TGTGCCAGCAGATCGGAACTAGCGGGAGCTCGAGAGCAGTTCTTC.

V and J are TRBV7-2 and TRBJ1-1, with D tentatively TRBD1 (5 bases). CDR1 is SGHTA and CDR2 is FQGNSA in the germline V gene. The V gene lost 4 bases and the J gene lost 4 bases, with 19 bases spanning the gap. The CDR3 loop spans 16 amino acids. CDR3 sequence: CASSSQGTVRSTEAFF. CDR3 DNA: TGTGCCAGCAGCTCCCAGGGTACGGTTAGGAGCACTGAAGCTTTCTTT. The full variable domain, completed using reference TRBV7-2 and TRBJ1-1, is GAGVSQSPSNKVTEKGKDVELRCDPISGHTALYWYRQSLGQGLEFLIYFQGNSAPDKSGLPSDRFSAERTGGSVSTLTIQRTQQEDSAVYLCASSSQGTVRSTEAFFGQGTRLTVV.

V usage is TRBV2 and J usage is TRBJ1-5; possibly TRBD1 for D (5 bases). Trimming left V 8 bases short and J 1 base short, with 12 bases between. There are 14 residues in the CDR3. Germline V CDR1 and CDR2: SNHLY, FYNNEI. Here the CDR3 reads CASGGVMSNQPQHF. CDR3 nucleotides: TGTGCCAGCGGGGGGGTAATGAGCAATCAGCCCCAGCATTTT.

The chain carries TRBV6-6 and TRBJ2-5; D ambiguous. The V end lost 6 bases, the J end lost 3 bases, and 5 bases lay between the germline ends. Germline V lookup: CDR1 MNHNY, CDR2 SVGAGI (reference sequence). The length of the CDR3 is 11 residues. Here the CDR3 DNA reads TGTGCCAGCAGGGTGAAAGAGACCCAGTACTTC. Its translation is CASRVKETQYF.

The table lists this clone with a count of one. This chain joins TRBV10-1 and TRBJ2-7; TRBD2 might be the D (5 bases). V lost 5 bases and J lost 2, with 7 bases in between. CDR1 and CDR2 (germline): WNHNN, SYGVQD (reference sequence). CDR3 length equals 12 residues. CDR3 nucleotide sequence: TGCGCCAGCAGTTCCGGGGCCTACGAGCAGTACTTC. It yields the protein CASSSGAYEQYF.

V and J are TRBV27 and TRBJ2-6; weak D call: TRBD1 (6 bases). Germline V lookup: CDR1 MNHEY, CDR2 SMNVEV (reference sequence). The CDR3 contains 18 residues. V was trimmed by 2 bases and J by 2 bases, leaving 16 bases between them. CDR3 sequence: CASSLGRARGAGANVLTF. The DNA for the CDR3 is TGTGCCAGCAGTTTAGGAAGGGCCAGGGGTGCTGGGGCCAACGTCCTGACTTTC.